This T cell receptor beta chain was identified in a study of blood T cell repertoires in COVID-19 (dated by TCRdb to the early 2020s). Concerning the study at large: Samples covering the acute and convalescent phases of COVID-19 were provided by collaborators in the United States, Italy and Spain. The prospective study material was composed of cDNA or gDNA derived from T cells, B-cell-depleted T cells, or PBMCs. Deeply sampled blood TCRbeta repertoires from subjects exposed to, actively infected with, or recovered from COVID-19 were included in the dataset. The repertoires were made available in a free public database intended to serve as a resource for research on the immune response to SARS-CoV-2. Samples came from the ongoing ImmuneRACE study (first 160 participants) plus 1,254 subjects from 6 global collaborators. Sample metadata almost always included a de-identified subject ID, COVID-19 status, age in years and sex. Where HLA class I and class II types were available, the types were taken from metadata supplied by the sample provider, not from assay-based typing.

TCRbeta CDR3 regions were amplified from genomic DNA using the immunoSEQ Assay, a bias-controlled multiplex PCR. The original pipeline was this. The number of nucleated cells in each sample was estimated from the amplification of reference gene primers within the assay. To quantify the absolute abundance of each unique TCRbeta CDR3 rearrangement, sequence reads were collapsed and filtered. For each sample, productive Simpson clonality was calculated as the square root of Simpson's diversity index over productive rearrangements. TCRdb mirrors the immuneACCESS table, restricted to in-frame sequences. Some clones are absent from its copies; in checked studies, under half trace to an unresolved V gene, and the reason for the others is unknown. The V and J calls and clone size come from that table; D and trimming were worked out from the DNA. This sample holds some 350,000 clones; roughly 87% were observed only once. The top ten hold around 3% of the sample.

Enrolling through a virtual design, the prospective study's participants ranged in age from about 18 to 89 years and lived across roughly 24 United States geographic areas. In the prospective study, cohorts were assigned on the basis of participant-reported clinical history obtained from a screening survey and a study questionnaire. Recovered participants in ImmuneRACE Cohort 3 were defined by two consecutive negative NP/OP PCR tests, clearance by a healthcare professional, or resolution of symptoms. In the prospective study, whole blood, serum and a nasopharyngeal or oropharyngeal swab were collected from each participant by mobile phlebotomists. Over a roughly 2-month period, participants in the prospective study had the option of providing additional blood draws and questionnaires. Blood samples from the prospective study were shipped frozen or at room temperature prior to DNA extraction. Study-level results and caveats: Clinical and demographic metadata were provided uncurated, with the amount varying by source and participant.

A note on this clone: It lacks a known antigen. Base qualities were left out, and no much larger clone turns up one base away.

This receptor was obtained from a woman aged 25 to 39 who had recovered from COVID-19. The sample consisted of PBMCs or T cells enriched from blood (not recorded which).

CDR3 loop: CASSLKGAPTEAFF. The DNA sequence is as follows: TGTGCCAGCAGTTTAAAGGGGGCGCCCACTGAAGCTTTCTTT. The chain is made from TRBV28 and TRBJ1-1; TRBD1 lines up with 7 middle nucleotides. Germline trimming: 2 bases from V, 4 bases from J; junction bases outside gene matches: 4. There are 14 amino acids in the CDR3, from cysteine to phenylalanine inclusive. Only the CDR3 DNA stays, 42 bases, in frame from base 1. In the germline V gene, CDR1 corresponds to MDHEN and CDR2 to SYDVKM.